This TCR beta chain was recorded in a study of T cell responses to AZD1222 COVID-19 vaccine. Study observations and caveats: Repertoire samples came only from after the peak T cell response. Donors in the cohort were predominantly white British and more often female, and clonal diversity was possibly underestimated.

Clones were read by immunoSEQ multiplex PCR, and TCRdb kept only the in-frame ones, dropping some. This table has roughly 150,000 clones, less than 95% appearing once. Second-dose timings of about 4 or about 12 weeks were pooled. The CDR3 is 18 amino acids. Germline assignment: CDR1 KGHSH and CDR2 LQKENI. The V end lost 2 bases, the J end lost 7 bases, and 21 bases lay between the germline ends. About this clone itself: Its antigen is as yet unknown.

This TCR came from an adult who received the AZD1222 COVID-19 vaccine. This sample comprised peripheral blood, obtained 28 days after the second AZD1222 dose. This chain links TRBV18 with TRBJ1-6; tentative D call: TRBD1 (6 bases). The DNA for the CDR3 is TGTGCCAGCTCACCAGTAATGGCATTCGGGGGGCAGAATTCACCCCTCCACTTT. It translates to CASSPVMAFGGQNSPLHF.